The TCR beta chain under discussion was sequenced for a study of blood T cell repertoires in COVID-19. Trimming left V 0 bases short and J 1 base short, with 7 bases between. The CDR3 runs to 15 residues. Germline CDR1 reads MNHEY; CDR2 reads SVGAGI. Participants' reported clinical history set cohort assignment. Measured with immunoSEQ multiplex PCR; TCRdb has only the in-frame clones, and not every one. The table records approximately 150,000 clones, more than 65% of them present only once. The chain has TRBV6-5 and TRBJ1-5; D not resolved. Sequencing was carried out using PBMCs or T cells enriched from blood (not recorded which). The receptor was isolated from a man aged 55 to 70 who had recovered from COVID-19. CDR3 sequence: CASSYSLQSNQPQHF. CDR3 DNA sequence: TGTGCCAGCAGTTACTCGCTACAGAGCAATCAGCCCCAGCATTTT.